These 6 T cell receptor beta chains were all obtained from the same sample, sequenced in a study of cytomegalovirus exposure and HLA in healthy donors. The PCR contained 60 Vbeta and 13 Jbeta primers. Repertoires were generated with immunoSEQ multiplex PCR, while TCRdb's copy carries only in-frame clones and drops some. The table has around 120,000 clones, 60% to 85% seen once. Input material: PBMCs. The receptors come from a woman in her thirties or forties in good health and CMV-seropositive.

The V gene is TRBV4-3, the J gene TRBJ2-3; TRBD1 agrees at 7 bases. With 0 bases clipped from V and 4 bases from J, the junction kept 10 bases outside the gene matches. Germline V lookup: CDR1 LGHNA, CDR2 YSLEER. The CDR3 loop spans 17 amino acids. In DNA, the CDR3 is TGCGCCAGCAGCCAAGATGTTCGACAGGGAAGGCCAGATACGCAGTATTTT. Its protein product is CASSQDVRQGRPDTQYF.

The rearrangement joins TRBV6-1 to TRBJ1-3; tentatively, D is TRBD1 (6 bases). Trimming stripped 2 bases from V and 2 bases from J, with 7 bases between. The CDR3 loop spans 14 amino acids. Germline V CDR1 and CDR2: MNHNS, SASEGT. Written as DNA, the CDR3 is TGTGCCAGCAGTGAAAGGGGGACTGGAAACACCATATATTTT. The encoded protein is CASSERGTGNTIYF.

The CDR3: CASRSGQFSNQPQHF. CDR3 nucleotides: TGTGCCAGCAGATCCGGACAGTTCAGCAATCAGCCCCAGCATTTT. This chain uses TRBV27 with TRBJ1-5, with a tentative D call TRBD1 (6 bases). The CDR3 is 15 residues long. With 6 bases removed from V and 1 base from J, the gap between germline ends came to 13 bases. Germline loops: CDR1 MNHEY, CDR2 SMNVEV (reference sequence).

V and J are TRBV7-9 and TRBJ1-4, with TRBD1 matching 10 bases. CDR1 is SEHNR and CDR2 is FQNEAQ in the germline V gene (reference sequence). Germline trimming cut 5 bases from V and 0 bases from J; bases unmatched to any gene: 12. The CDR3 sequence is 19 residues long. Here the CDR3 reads CASSRTPGQGSSTNEKLFF. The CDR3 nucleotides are TGTGCCAGCAGCCGTACCCCGGGACAGGGGTCCTCAACTAATGAAAAACTGTTTTTT.

The CDR3 reads CASSERTVSYNEQFF. DNA for the CDR3: TGTGCCAGCAGTGAACGGACAGTTTCCTACAATGAGCAGTTCTTC. The chain is built from TRBV6-1 and TRBJ2-1; possibly TRBD1 for D (6 bases). Germline CDR1 and CDR2: MNHNS and SASEGT. V lost 2 bases, J lost 1 base, and 9 bases lay in between. The CDR3 extends over 15 amino acids.

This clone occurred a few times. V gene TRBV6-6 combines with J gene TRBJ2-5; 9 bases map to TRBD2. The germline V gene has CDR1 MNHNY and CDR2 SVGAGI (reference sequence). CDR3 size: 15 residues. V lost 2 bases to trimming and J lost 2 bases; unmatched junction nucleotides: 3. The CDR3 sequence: CASSYKREAQETQYF. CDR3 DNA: TGTGCCAGCAGTTACAAGCGGGAGGCTCAAGAGACCCAGTACTTC.